Following are 26 T cell receptor beta chains from one sample sequenced in a study of blood T cell repertoires in COVID-19. Here immunoSEQ multiplex PCR was the method, and the copy in TCRdb shows in-frame clones only, minus some. The sample holds about 160,000 clones; over 80% are singletons and the top ten take about 5%. Material for sequencing was peripheral blood. The receptors shown here come from a woman between 50 and 59 years old with acute or convalescent COVID-19.

The chain combines TRBV5-1 with TRBJ1-2; no definite D call. Germline V gives CDR1 SGHRS, CDR2 YFSETQ. The CDR3 is 15 amino acids. Trimming removed 0 bases at V and 4 bases at J, with 13 bases between. The CDR3 is CASSLDSAGVYGYTF. The CDR3 bases are TGCGCCAGCAGCTTGGATAGTGCAGGCGTCTATGGCTACACCTTC. The full variable domain, with the rest looked up from reference TRBV5-1 and TRBJ1-2, is KAGVTQTPRYLIKTRGQQVTLSCSPISGHRSVSWYQQTPGQGLQFLFEYFSETQRNKGNFPGRFSGRQFSNSRSEMNVSTLELGDSALYLCASSLDSAGVYGYTFGSGTRLTVV.

The chain joins TRBV2 to TRBJ1-1, with D maybe TRBD1 (6 bases). Germline CDR1 and CDR2: SNHLY and FYNNEI. Trimming removed 3 bases at V and 7 bases at J, with 15 bases between. The CDR3 has 14 residues. The CDR3 region is CASSELKLQGEAFF. The CDR3 DNA reads TGTGCCAGCAGTGAGCTAAAACTACAGGGTGAAGCTTTCTTT.

The chain links TRBV23-1 to TRBJ1-1, with D possibly being TRBD1 (6 bases). TRBV23-1 counts as an open reading frame of uncertain function. The length of the CDR3 is 16 residues. Trimming left V 4 bases short and J 4 bases short, with 19 bases between. In nucleotides, the CDR3 is TGCGCCAGCAGTCCCCCCCGAACCAGGGGCCGCACTGAAGCTTTCTTT. Protein: CASSPPRTRGRTEAFF.

The V call is TRBV28, the J call TRBJ1-2; 11 bases fit TRBD1. CDR1 and CDR2 (germline): MDHEN, SYDVKM. Trimming at V came to 8 bases and at J to 5 bases, leaving 7 bases not matched to a gene. This CDR3 has 14 amino acids. CDR3 residues: CASGRWDRGYGYTF. CDR3 sequence (DNA): TGTGCCAGCGGCCGTTGGGACAGGGGGTATGGCTACACCTTC.

The chain joins TRBV6-5 to TRBJ1-3, with D uncertain. With 6 bases removed from V and 0 bases from J, the gap between germline ends came to 12 bases. Germline loops: CDR1 MNHEY, CDR2 SVGAGI. There are 15 residues in the CDR3. The CDR3 DNA follows: TGTGCCAGCAGCCTACAGATGAGCTCTGGAAACACCATATATTTT. Its translation is CASSLQMSSGNTIYF.

The J gene is TRBJ2-1, the V gene TRBV4-1; 8 nucleotides match TRBD2. V shed 1 base and J 4 bases; nucleotides not matched to a gene: 6. Germline CDR1 and CDR2: MGHRA and YSYEKL. The CDR3 totals 16 residues. The CDR3 reads CASSQGLTSGYNEQFF. The DNA for the CDR3 is TGCGCCAGCAGCCAAGGTCTTACTAGCGGATACAATGAGCAGTTCTTC.

The CDR3: CSAGQASNTEAFF. In DNA, the CDR3 is TGCAGCGCTGGACAGGCCTCAAACACTGAAGCTTTCTTT. V usage is TRBV29-1 and J usage is TRBJ1-1; 7 nucleotides agree with TRBD1. Germline V gene data show CDR1 as SQVTM and CDR2 as ANQGSEA. With 7 bases clipped from V and 2 bases from J, the junction kept 7 bases outside the gene matches. This CDR3 is 13 amino acids long.

The chain combines TRBV14 with TRBJ1-6; TRBD1 agrees at 10 bases. V dropped 1 base and J dropped 10; count of bases not matched to a gene: 13. This CDR3 comprises 18 residues. Germline V CDR1 and CDR2: SGHDN, FVKESK. This CDR3 is CASSQGLLRDRGRSPLHF. Here the CDR3 DNA reads TGTGCCAGCAGCCAAGGACTTCTACGGGACAGGGGTAGGTCACCCCTCCACTTT.

This chain connects TRBV28 to TRBJ2-7; 9 nucleotides agree with TRBD2. The CDR3 runs to 14 residues. The junction had 3 bases not matched to a gene; V was cut back by 2 bases and J by 4 bases. Germline lookup yields CDR1 MDHEN and CDR2 SYDVKM. The CDR3 DNA reads as TGTGCCAGCAGTTTAGCGGGAGGGTCTTACGAGCAGTACTTC. Encoded protein: CASSLAGGSYEQYF. Combining the CDR3 with reference TRBV28 and TRBJ2-7 gives the whole variable domain DVKVTQSSRYLVKRTGEKVFLECVQDMDHENMFWYRQDPGLGLRLIYFSYDVKMKEKGDIPEGYSVSREKKERFSLILESASTNQTSMYLCASSLAGGSYEQYFGPGTRLTVT.

This rearrangement joins TRBV29-1 to TRBJ1-1; D may be TRBD1 (5 bases). The germline V gene has CDR1 SQVTM and CDR2 ANQGSEA. This CDR3 is 12 amino acids long. Trimming took 4 bases from V and 9 from J, leaving 15 bases between them. CDR3 in amino acids: CSVVLRGLQAFF. CDR3 in DNA: TGCAGCGTTGTCTTGAGGGGACTCCAAGCTTTCTTT. Complete variable domain (other parts from reference TRBV29-1 and TRBJ1-1): SAVISQKPSRDICQRGTSLTIQCQVDSQVTMMFWYRQQPGQSLTLIATANQGSEATYESGFVIDKFPISRPNLTFSTLTVSNMSPEDSSIYLCSVVLRGLQAFFGQGTRLTVV.

J is TRBJ2-2 and V is TRBV19, with 7 bases fitting TRBD1. The CDR3 consists of 15 residues. V shed 3 bases and J 1 base; nucleotides not matched to a gene: 2. Germline assignment: CDR1 LNHDA and CDR2 SQIVND (reference sequence). The CDR3: CASSISGGNTGELFF. The CDR3 region has the DNA TGTGCCAGTAGTATTTCAGGGGGGAACACCGGGGAGCTGTTTTTT. Combining the CDR3 with reference TRBV19 and TRBJ2-2 gives the whole variable domain DGGITQSPKYLFRKEGQNVTLSCEQNLNHDAMYWYRQDPGQGLRLIYYSQIVNDFQKGDIAEGYSVSREKKESFPLTVTSAQKNPTAFYLCASSISGGNTGELFFGEGSRLTVL.

This clone was seen once. The chain recombines TRBV3-1 (or the pseudogene TRBV3-2) with TRBJ2-5; D ambiguous. Deletions cut 4 bases from V and 3 bases from J, with 3 bases between. CDR1 is LGHDT, CDR2 YNNKEL, per germline (reference sequence). The CDR3 extends over 11 amino acids. CDR3 protein: CASSLEETQYF. Here the CDR3 DNA reads TGTGCCAGCAGCCTAGAAGAGACCCAGTACTTC.

V is TRBV28 and J is TRBJ2-4, with TRBD2 matching 13 bases. Per the germline V gene, CDR1 is MDHEN and CDR2 is SYDVKM. This CDR3 region has 20 residues. Germline trimming cut 6 bases from V and 0 bases from J; bases unmatched to any gene: 14. Written as DNA, the CDR3 is TGTGCCAGCAGCTCTCAGGGACTAGCGGGACCTAGAATAGCCAAAAACATTCAGTACTTC. Translated: CASSSQGLAGPRIAKNIQYF.

The chain combines TRBV5-1 with TRBJ2-3; 13 bases match TRBD2. The CDR3 spans 18 residues. Germline trimming cut 0 bases from V and 2 bases from J; bases unmatched to any gene: 6. CDR1 SGHRS and CDR2 YFSETQ come from the germline V gene. The CDR3 DNA follows: TGCGCCAGCAGCTTGGATGGGACTAGCGGGATTGTCACAGATACGCAGTATTTT. The encoded protein is CASSLDGTSGIVTDTQYF.

V usage is TRBV6-5 and J usage is TRBJ2-1, with D possibly TRBD2 on 5 matching bases. V lost 5 bases to trimming and J lost 5 bases, with 16 bases between them. The CDR3 has 15 amino acids. In germline, CDR1 is MNHEY, CDR2 SVGAGI. The CDR3, as DNA: TGTGCCAGCAGTCGAAGCGGATCCAGACACAATGAGCAGTTCTTC. This translates into CASSRSGSRHNEQFF.

This clone came up once. V is TRBV6-1 and J is TRBJ1-5; no clear D gene. Trimming took off 1 base at V and 7 bases at J, with 11 bases between the two ends. This CDR3 has 14 residues. The germline gives CDR1 MNHNS, CDR2 SASEGT. The CDR3 DNA sequence: TGTGCCAGCAGTGAAGGTCTTGCGGGGCAGCCCCAGCATTTT. Its translation is CASSEGLAGQPQHF.

The genes are TRBV7-7 and TRBJ2-5, with 13 bases fitting TRBD2. There are 15 residues in the CDR3. The germline V gene has CDR1 SSHAT and CDR2 FNYEAQ (reference sequence). Here the CDR3 DNA reads TGTGCTGTAGGGACTAGCGGGGCACCACAAGAGACCCAGTACTTC. Its translation: CAVGTSGAPQETQYF.

CDR3 DNA sequence: TGTGCCACCACTTCAGGGTTGTCAGATACGCAGTATTTT. As protein: CATTSGLSDTQYF. V gene TRBV24-1 combines with J gene TRBJ2-3; a possible D gene is TRBD1 (5 bases). The CDR3 has 13 amino acids. Deletions cut 8 bases from V and 4 bases from J, with 12 bases between. Germline V lookup: CDR1 KGHDR, CDR2 SFDVKD.

This rearrangement joins TRBV27 to TRBJ1-1; D is perhaps TRBD1 (5 bases). Germline V gene lookup returns CDR1 MNHEY and CDR2 SMNVEV (reference sequence). The ends were cut back, 4 bases at V and 1 base at J, with 13 bases in the middle. This CDR3 region has 15 residues. Here the CDR3 reads CASSSLLGENTEAFF. In DNA form, the CDR3 reads TGTGCCAGCAGTTCCCTTTTAGGGGAGAACACTGAAGCTTTCTTT.

The V call is TRBV15, the J call TRBJ1-5; TRBD1 matches 10 bases. The CDR3 consists of 17 residues. The V gene end was trimmed by 1 base and the J gene end by 4 bases; junction bases not matched to a gene: 7. Looked up from germline, CDR1 is LNHNV and CDR2 is YYDKDF (reference sequence). The CDR3 is CATSRVRGQGRNQPQHF. DNA for the CDR3: TGTGCCACCAGCAGAGTCAGGGGACAGGGGAGAAATCAGCCCCAGCATTTT.

The chain couples TRBV19 to TRBJ2-1, with 10 positions matching TRBD1. CDR3 length: 14 residues. CDR1 LNHDA and CDR2 SQIVND come from the germline V gene (reference sequence). Losses at the gene ends were 5 bases for V and 7 bases for J; bases not matched to a gene: 5. CDR3 protein: CASSPGQGVNEQFF. In nucleotides, the CDR3 is TGTGCCAGTAGTCCAGGACAGGGGGTAAATGAGCAGTTCTTC.

The chain links TRBV30 to TRBJ1-6, with unresolved D. Trimming shortened V by 5 bases and J by 1 base, and 12 bases separated the two germline ends. Germline loops: CDR1 GTSNPN, CDR2 SVGIG (reference sequence). This CDR3 spans 15 amino acids. The CDR3 spells CAWSVPWSYNSPLHF. For the CDR3, the DNA is TGTGCCTGGTCGGTACCATGGTCCTATAATTCACCCCTCCACTTT.

The chain has TRBV19 and TRBJ1-2, with 8 bases aligning to TRBD1. CDR1 and CDR2 (germline): LNHDA, SQIVND (reference sequence). V lost 5 bases, J lost 5 bases, and 10 bases stayed unmatched. This CDR3 is 15 amino acids long. CDR3 sequence reads: CASSLDRGVLYGYTF. The CDR3 region has the DNA TGTGCCAGTAGTCTCGACAGGGGAGTCCTTTATGGCTACACCTTC.

The CDR3 DNA sequence: TGTGCCAGTAGTATAGACATAGCGGGAGGCCCCGGGAATGAGCAGTTCTTC. It codes for CASSIDIAGGPGNEQFF. The chain uses TRBV19 and TRBJ2-1; TRBD2 matches at 10 bases. This CDR3 has 17 amino acids. J gave up 7 bases and V 0 bases, and 9 bases lay outside the gene matches. In germline, CDR1 is LNHDA, CDR2 SQIVND (reference sequence).

The V and J genes are TRBV27 and TRBJ2-7; perhaps TRBD2 as D (6 bases). There are 13 residues in the CDR3. Germline V lookup: CDR1 MNHEY, CDR2 SMNVEV (reference sequence). V was trimmed by 7 bases and J by 3 bases, leaving 13 bases between them. This chain's CDR3 is CASTTPGSYEQYF. The CDR3 DNA is TGTGCCAGCACCACCCCCGGGAGCTACGAGCAGTACTTC.

This clone appeared once. The chain has TRBV27 and TRBJ2-2; tentatively, D is TRBD1 (6 bases). The CDR3 spans 18 residues. From germline, CDR1 is MNHEY and CDR2 SMNVEV (reference sequence). Trimming cost V 1 base and J 5 bases, with 20 bases left between them. In DNA, the CDR3 is TGTGCCAGCAGTTTATTCTTTGAGGGGGAAGGGAAAACCGGGGAGCTGTTTTTT. Translating it yields CASSLFFEGEGKTGELFF.